This entry is about one T cell receptor beta chain. This sample stems from a study of blood T cell repertoires in COVID-19. At the level of the study: Sources were T cells, B-cell-depleted T cells, or PBMCs; the material itself was cDNA or gDNA.

The authors' processing: Estimated nucleated cell counts came from reference gene primer amplification. The protocol was immunoSEQ multiplex PCR, while the TCRdb copy is restricted to in-frame clones and leaves out a portion. The V and J calls and clone size were taken over from that table, and D and trimming were inferred from the DNA. Of over 50,000 clones listed, 55% to 75% are singletons. Patients from Seattle were sampled longitudinally, starting during active infection. The CDR3 contains 14 residues. CDR1 is SGHDT, CDR2 YYEEEE, per germline. Trimming took off 0 bases at V and 5 bases at J, with 9 bases between the two ends.

This clonotype was sampled from a woman aged 65 to 85 with COVID-19, enrolled during active disease. The chain joins TRBV5-6 to TRBJ1-5; D call uncertain. Material: peripheral blood. Here the CDR3 DNA reads TGTGCCAGCAGCTTGGGGCAGACATATCAGCCCCAGCATTTT. This encodes CASSLGQTYQPQHF.